The rows below give T cell receptor beta chains drawn from one sample of a study of identical twins. TCRdb re-derived calls from the 5' RACE reads in MiXCR, one entry per CDR3 protein. Among more than 1.5 million distinct CDR3 sequences listed, about 32% were seen once. The sequenced material came from cord blood. The receptors derive from a newborn girl in good health. The CDR3 runs from the conserved cysteine through the conserved F or W.

cdr3_aa j_call v_call
CASSFAGEPGEQYF TRBJ2-5 TRBV28
CAIRGGQGANTEAFF TRBJ1-1 TRBV10-3
CASSYYGRQPNGYTF TRBJ1-2 TRBV7-2
CASWTSGSSYNEQFF TRBJ2-1 TRBV5-1
CASTQRPGSGTDTHYF TRBJ2-3 TRBV28
CASSYYDRATDTQYF TRBJ2-3 TRBV6-6
CASSQAHQLRGYTF TRBJ1-2 TRBV4-1
CASSSPGRRVDQPQHF TRBJ1-5 TRBV6-1
CASSYSGDSLSYEQYF TRBJ2-7 TRBV6-5
CASLSASGHDYNSPLHF TRBJ1-6 TRBV7-2
CASSFWGIRADTQYF TRBJ2-3 TRBV7-2
CASSRQGQVYGYTF TRBJ1-2 TRBV27
CASSDGRYTEAFF TRBJ1-1 TRBV9
CASSGWNSPLHF TRBJ1-6 TRBV25-1
CSARPTSSEQYF TRBJ2-7 TRBV20-1
CASSFPRLAAYNEQFF TRBJ2-1 TRBV27
CSALGTSGGAHTQYF TRBJ2-3 TRBV29-1
CASSLGRQGETQYF . TRBV5-1